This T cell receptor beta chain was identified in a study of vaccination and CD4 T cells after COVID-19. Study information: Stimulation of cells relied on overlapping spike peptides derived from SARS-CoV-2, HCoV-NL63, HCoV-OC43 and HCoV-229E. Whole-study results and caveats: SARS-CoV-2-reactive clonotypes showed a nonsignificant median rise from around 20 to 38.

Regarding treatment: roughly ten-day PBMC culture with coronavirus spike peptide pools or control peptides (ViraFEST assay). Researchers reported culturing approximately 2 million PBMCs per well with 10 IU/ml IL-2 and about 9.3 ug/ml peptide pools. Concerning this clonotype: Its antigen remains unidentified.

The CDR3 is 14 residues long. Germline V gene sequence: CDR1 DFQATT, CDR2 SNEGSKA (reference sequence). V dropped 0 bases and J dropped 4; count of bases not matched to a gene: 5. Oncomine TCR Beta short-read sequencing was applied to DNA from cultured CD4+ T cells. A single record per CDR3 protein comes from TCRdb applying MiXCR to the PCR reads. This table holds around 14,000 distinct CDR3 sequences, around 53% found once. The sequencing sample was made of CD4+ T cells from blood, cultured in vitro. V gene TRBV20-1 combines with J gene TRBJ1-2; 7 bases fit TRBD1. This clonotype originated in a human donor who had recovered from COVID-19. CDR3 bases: TGCAGTGCTAGAGAGCCAGGGGGAAGCTATGGCTACACCTTC. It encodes CSAREPGGSYGYTF.